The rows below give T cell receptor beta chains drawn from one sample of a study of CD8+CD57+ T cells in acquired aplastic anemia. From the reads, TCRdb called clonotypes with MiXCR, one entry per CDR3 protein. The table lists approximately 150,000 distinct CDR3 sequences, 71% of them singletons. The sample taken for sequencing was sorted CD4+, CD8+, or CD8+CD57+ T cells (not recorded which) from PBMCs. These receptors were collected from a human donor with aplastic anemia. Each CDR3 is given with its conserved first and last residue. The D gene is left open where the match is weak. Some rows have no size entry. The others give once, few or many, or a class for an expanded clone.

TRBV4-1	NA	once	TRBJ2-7	CASSRAPEGTYEQYF	TGCGCCAGCAGCCGAGCGCCCGAGGGTACCTACGAGCAGTACTTC
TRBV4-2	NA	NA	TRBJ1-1	CASSLRVGQEGSEAFF	TGTGCCAGCAGCTTAAGGGTTGGTCAGGAGGGCTCTGAAGCTTTCTTT
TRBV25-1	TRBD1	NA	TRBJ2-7	CASRGAGQGAYEQYF	TGTGCCAGCAGGGGGGCCGGACAGGGGGCCTACGAGCAGTACTTC
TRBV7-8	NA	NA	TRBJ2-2	CASSLDAGSGTGELFF	TGTGCCAGCAGCCTAGACGCTGGATCGGGCACCGGGGAGCTGTTTTTT
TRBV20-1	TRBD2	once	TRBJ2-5	CSARAGGAGETQYF	TGCAGTGCTAGAGCGGGAGGAGCAGGAGAGACCCAGTACTTC
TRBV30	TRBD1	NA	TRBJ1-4	CAWSDGQANLRLFF	TGTGCCTGGAGTGACGGACAGGCCAATCTAAGGCTGTTTTTT
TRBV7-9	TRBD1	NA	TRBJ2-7	CASSPEWDRAYEQYF	TGTGCCAGCAGCCCCGAATGGGACAGGGCCTACGAGCAGTACTTC
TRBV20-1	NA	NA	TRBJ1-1	CSARGESEAFF	TGCAGTGCTAGGGGAGAGAGTGAAGCTTTCTTT
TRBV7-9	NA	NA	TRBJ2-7	CASRPDIHYEQYF	TGTGCCAGCAGACCGGACATACACTACGAGCAGTACTTC
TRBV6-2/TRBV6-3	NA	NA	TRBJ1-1	CAASLTGNTEAFF	TGTGCCGCATCGTTAACAGGGAACACTGAAGCTTTCTTT
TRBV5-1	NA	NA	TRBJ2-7	CASSLGPRHEQYF	TGCGCCAGCAGCTTGGGACCAAGGCACGAGCAGTACTTC
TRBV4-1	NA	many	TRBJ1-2	CASSQDLQDPRGYTF	TGCGCCAGCAGCCAAGATCTTCAGGACCCCCGCGGCTACACCTTC
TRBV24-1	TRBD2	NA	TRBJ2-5	CATSAGLAGKETQYF	TGTGCCACCAGTGCGGGACTAGCGGGTAAAGAGACCCAGTACTTC
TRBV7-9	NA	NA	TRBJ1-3	CASSLANRVTGNTIYF	TGTGCCAGCAGCTTAGCGAACAGGGTAACTGGAAACACCATATATTTT
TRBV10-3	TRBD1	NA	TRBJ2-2	CAIRGTGNTGELFF	TGTGCCATCAGGGGGACAGGTAACACCGGGGAGCTGTTTTTT
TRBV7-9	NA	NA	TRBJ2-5	CASSLMTVQETQYF	TGTGCCAGCAGCTTAATGACAGTACAAGAGACCCAGTACTTC
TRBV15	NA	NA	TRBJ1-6	CATSSGGDNSPLHF	TGTGCCACCAGCAGTGGAGGGGATAATTCACCCCTCCACTTT
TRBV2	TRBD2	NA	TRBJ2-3	CASSGVLAGGDTDTRYF	TGTGCCAGCAGCGGCGTACTAGCGGGAGGGGACACAGATACGCGGTATTTT
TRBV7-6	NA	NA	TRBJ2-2	CAPSAVTGELFF	TGTGCCCCCTCGGCTGTTACCGGGGAGCTGTTTTTT
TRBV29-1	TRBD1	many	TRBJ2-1	CSVEDRDRGRHNEQFF	TGCAGCGTTGAAGATCGGGACAGGGGGAGACACAATGAGCAGTTCTTC
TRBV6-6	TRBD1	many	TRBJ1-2	CASRTGANYGYTF	TGTGCCAGCAGAACAGGGGCTAACTATGGCTACACCTTC
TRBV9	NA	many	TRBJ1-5	CASSGNSNQPQHF	TGTGCCAGCAGCGGCAATAGCAATCAGCCCCAGCATTTT
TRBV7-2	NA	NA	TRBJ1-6	CASSLRGENSPLHF	TGTGCCAGCAGCTTAAGGGGCGAGAATTCACCCCTCCACTTT
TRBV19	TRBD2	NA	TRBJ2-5	CASTSGSIGETQYF	TGTGCCAGTACCAGCGGGAGTATCGGGGAGACCCAGTACTTC
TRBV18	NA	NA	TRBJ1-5	CASSPRDAPRNQPQHF	TGTGCCAGCTCCCCCCGGGACGCACCACGCAATCAGCCCCAGCATTTT
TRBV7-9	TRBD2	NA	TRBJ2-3	CASSSPGLAGGGTDTQYF	TGTGCCAGCAGCTCCCCGGGACTAGCGGGGGGGGGCACAGATACGCAGTATTTT
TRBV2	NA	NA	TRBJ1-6	CASMGPNPPLHF	TGTGCCAGCATGGGCCCCAATCCACCCCTCCACTTT
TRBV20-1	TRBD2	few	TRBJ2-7	CSARRASGTSYEQYF	TGCAGTGCTAGACGGGCTAGCGGGACCTCCTACGAGCAGTACTTC
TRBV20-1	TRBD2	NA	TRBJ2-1	CSDSSGSSYNEQFF	TGCAGTGACTCTAGCGGGAGCTCCTACAATGAGCAGTTCTTC
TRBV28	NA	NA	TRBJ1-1	CASSLRTGTRATEAFF	TGTGCCAGCAGTTTACGTACAGGGACCCGGGCCACTGAAGCTTTCTTT
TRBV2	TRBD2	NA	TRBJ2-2	CASRAGYTGELFF	TGTGCCAGCAGAGCGGGATACACCGGGGAGCTGTTTTTT
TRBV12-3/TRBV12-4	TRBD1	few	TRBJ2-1	CASSPSGTGLLNEQFF	TGTGCCAGCAGCCCCTCCGGGACAGGGCTCTTAAATGAGCAGTTCTTC
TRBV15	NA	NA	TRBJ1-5	CATSRAGGDQPQHF	TGTGCCACCAGCAGAGCCGGGGGAGATCAGCCCCAGCATTTT
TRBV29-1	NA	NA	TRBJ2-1	CSVRSPRSLYNEQFF	TGCAGCGTCCGTTCTCCAAGGTCCCTCTACAATGAGCAGTTCTTC
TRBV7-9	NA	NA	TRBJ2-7	CASSETTSEQYF	TGTGCCAGCAGCGAGACGACTAGCGAGCAGTACTTC